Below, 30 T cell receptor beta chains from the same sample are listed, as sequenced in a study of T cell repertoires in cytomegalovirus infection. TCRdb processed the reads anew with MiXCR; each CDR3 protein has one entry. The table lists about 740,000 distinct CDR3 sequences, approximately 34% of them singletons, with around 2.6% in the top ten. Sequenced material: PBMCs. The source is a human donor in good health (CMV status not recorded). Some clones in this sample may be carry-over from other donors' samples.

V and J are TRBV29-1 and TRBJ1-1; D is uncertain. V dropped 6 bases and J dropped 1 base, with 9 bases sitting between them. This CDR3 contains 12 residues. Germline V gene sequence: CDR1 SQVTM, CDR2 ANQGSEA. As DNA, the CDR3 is TGCAGCGTGATGACCTGGAACACTGAAGCTTTCTTT. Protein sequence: CSVMTWNTEAFF.

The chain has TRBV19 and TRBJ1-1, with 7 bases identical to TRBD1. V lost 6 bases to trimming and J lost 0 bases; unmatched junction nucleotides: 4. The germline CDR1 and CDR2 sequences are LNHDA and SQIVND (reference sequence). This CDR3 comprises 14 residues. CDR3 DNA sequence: TGTGCCAGTAGGGGAGACAGGGTGAACACTGAAGCTTTCTTT. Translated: CASRGDRVNTEAFF.

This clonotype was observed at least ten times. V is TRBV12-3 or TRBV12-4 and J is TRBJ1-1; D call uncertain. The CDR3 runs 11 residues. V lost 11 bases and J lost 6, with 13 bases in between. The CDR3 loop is CAARRRAEAFF. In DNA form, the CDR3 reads TGTGCCGCCCGACGACGGGCTGAAGCTTTCTTT.

CDR3: CASSMGLAGAYRELFF. As DNA, the CDR3 is TGTGCCAGCAGCATGGGACTAGCGGGAGCCTACAGGGAGCTGTTTTTT. V and J are TRBV5-5 and TRBJ2-2, with 14 positions matching TRBD2. CDR1 is SGHKS and CDR2 is YYEKEE in the germline V gene (reference sequence). The CDR3 contains 16 residues. After removal of 4 bases from V and 9 bases from J, the junction contained 8 bases not matched to a gene. The whole variable domain, remainder taken from reference TRBV5-5 and TRBJ2-2, is DAGVTQSPTHLIKTRGQQVTLRCSPISGHKSVSWYQQVLGQGPQFIFQYYEKEERGRGNFPDRFSARQFPNYSSELNVNALLLGDSALYLCASSMGLAGAYRELFFGEGSRLTVL.

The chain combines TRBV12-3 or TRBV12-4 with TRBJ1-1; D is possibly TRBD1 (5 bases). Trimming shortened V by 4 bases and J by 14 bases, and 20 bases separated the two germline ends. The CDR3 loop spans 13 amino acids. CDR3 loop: CASSSGGGREVFF. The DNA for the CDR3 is TGTGCCAGCAGTTCGGGGGGTGGGCGGGAAGTATTCTTT.

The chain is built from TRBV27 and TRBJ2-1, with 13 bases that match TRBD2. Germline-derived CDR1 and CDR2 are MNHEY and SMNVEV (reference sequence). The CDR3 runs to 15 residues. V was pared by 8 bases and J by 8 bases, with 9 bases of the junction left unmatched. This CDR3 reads CASVKGTSGVDEQFF. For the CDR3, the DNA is TGTGCCAGCGTTAAGGGGACTAGCGGGGTGGATGAGCAGTTCTTC.

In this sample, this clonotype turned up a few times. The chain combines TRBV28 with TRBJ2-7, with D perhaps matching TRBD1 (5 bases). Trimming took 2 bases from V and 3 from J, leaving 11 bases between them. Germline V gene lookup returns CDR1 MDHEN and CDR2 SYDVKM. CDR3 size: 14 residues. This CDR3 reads CASSLVETVYEQYF. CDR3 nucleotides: TGTGCCAGCAGTTTAGTAGAGACAGTCTACGAGCAGTACTTC.

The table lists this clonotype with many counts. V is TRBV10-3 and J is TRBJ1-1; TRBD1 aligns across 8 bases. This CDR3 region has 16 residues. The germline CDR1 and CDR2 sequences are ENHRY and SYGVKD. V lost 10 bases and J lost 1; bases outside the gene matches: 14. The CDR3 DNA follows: TGTGCCACCATACTCTCCTTCGACAGGGGGAACACTGAAGCTTTCTTT. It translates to CATILSFDRGNTEAFF.

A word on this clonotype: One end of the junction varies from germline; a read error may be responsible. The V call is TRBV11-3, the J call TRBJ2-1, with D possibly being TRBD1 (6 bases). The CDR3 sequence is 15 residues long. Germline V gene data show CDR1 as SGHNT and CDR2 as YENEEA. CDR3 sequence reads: CSSSRGGAENNEQFF. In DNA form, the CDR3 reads TGTTCCAGCAGCAGGGGTGGGGCTGAGAACAATGAGCAGTTCTTC.

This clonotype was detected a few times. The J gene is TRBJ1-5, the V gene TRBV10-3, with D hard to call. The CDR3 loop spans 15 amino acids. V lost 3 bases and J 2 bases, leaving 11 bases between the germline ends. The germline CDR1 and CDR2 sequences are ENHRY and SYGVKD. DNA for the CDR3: TGTGCCATCAGTGAAGCGGGTCAGGGCAATCAGCCCCAGCATTTT. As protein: CAISEAGQGNQPQHF.

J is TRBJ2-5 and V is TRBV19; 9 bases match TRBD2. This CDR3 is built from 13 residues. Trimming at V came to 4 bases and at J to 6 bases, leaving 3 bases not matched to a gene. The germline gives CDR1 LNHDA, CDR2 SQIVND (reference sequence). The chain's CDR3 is CASSTLAGKTQYF. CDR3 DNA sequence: TGTGCCAGTAGTACTCTAGCGGGGAAGACCCAGTACTTC.

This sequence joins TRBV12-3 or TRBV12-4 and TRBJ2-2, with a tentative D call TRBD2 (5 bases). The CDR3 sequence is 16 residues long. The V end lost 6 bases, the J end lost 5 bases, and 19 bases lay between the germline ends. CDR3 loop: CASSFGTTRRTGELFF. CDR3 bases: TGTGCCAGCAGCTTCGGAACCACTAGACGAACCGGGGAGCTGTTTTTT.

In DNA, the CDR3 is TGTGCCAGCAGAACCCCCGGGGCCGATGGGGAAAAACTGTTTTTT. Amino acid sequence: CASRTPGADGEKLFF. The gene calls are TRBV28 and TRBJ1-4, with TRBD1 as a possible D gene (5 bases). Trimming took off 6 bases at V and 8 bases at J, with 19 bases between the two ends. Germline V gives CDR1 MDHEN, CDR2 SYDVKM. This CDR3 region has 15 residues.

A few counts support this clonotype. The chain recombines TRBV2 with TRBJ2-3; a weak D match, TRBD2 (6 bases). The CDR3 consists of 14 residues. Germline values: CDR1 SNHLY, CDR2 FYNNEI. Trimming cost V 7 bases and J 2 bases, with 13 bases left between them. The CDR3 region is CASKASANTDTQYF. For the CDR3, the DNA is TGTGCCAGCAAAGCTAGCGCGAACACAGATACGCAGTATTTT. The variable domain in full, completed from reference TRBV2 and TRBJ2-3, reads EPEVTQTPSHQVTQMGQEVILRCVPISNHLYFYWYRQILGQKVEFLVSFYNNEISEKSEIFDDQFSVERPDGSNFTLKIRSTKLEDSAMYFCASKASANTDTQYFGPGTRLTVL.

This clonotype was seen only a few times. CDR3 coding DNA: TGTGCCAGCAGCTCCCGCGGGGGGCCGGGCGAGCAGTACTTC. Its translation is CASSSRGGPGEQYF. The gene calls are TRBV7-6 and TRBJ2-7; 8 bases fit TRBD2. The germline CDR1 and CDR2 sequences are SGHVS and FNYEAQ. V lost 4 bases, J lost 6 bases, and 8 bases stayed unmatched. The CDR3 length is 14 residues.

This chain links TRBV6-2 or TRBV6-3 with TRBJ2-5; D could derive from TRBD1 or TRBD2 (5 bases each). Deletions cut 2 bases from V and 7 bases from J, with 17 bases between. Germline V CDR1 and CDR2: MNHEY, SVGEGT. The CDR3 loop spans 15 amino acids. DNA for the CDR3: TGTGCCAGCAGTTACGGGGATCGGGGCCACGGGACCCAGTACTTC. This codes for CASSYGDRGHGTQYF.

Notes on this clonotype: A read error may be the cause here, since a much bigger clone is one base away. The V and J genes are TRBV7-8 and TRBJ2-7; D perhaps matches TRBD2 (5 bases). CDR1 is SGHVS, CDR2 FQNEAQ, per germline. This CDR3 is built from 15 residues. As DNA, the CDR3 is TGTTCCAGCAGCCAACCCGGACTCGGAGGCCACGAGCAGTACTTC. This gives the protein CSSSQPGLGGHEQYF.

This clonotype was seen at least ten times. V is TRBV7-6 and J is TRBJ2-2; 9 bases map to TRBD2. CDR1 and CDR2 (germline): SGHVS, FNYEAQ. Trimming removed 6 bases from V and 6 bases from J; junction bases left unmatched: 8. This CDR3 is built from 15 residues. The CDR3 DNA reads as TGTGCCAGCAGAACCGGGACTAGCCTCCCCGGGGAGCTGTTTTTT. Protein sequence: CASRTGTSLPGELFF.

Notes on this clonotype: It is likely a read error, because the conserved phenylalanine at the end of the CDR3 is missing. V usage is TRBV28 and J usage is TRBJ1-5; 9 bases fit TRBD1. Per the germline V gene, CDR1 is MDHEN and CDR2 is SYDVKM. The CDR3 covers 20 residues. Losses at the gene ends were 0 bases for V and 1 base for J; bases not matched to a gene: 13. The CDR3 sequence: CASSLWGSPGTGSSNQPQHC. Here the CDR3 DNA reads TGTGCCAGCAGTTTATGGGGGAGTCCCGGGACAGGGTCGAGCAATCAGCCCCAGCATTGT.

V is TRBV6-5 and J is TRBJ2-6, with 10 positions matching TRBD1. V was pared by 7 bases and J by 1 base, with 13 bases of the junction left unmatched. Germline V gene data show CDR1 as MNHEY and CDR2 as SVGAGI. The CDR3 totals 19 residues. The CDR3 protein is CASTSRGDRGRSGANVLTF. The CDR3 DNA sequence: TGTGCCAGCACCTCAAGGGGGGACAGGGGAAGATCTGGGGCCAACGTCCTGACTTTC.

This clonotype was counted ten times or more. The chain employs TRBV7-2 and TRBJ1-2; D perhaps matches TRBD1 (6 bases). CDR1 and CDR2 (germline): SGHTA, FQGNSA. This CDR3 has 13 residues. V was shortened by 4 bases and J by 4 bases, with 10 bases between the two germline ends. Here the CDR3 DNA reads TGTGCCAGCAGCTCACAGGGCGTCTATGGCTACACCTTC. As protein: CASSSQGVYGYTF. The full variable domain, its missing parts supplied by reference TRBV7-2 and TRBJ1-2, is GAGVSQSPSNKVTEKGKDVELRCDPISGHTALYWYRQSLGQGLEFLIYFQGNSAPDKSGLPSDRFSAERTGGSVSTLTIQRTQQEDSAVYLCASSSQGVYGYTFGSGTRLTVV.

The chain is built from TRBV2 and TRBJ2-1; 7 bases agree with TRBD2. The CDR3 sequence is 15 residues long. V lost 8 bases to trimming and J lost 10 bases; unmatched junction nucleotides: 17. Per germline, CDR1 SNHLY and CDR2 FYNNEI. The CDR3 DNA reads TGTGCCAGCGGGGCGAGACTAGCTATCGGTGGAGAGCAGTTCTTC. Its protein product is CASGARLAIGGEQFF.

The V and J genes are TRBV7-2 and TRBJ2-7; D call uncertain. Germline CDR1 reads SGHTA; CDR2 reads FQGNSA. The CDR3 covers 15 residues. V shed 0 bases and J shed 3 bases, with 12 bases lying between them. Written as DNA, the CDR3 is TGTGCCAGCAGCTTAGCGCTAGAAGGTGTCTACGAGCAGTACTTC. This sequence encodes CASSLALEGVYEQYF.

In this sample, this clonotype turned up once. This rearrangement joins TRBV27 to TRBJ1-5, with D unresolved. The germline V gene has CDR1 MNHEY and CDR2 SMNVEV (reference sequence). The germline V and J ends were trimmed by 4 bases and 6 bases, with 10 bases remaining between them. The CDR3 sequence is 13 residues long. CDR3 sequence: CASSSSLSQPQHF. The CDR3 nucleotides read TGTGCCAGCAGTTCCTCGTTATCTCAGCCCCAGCATTTT.

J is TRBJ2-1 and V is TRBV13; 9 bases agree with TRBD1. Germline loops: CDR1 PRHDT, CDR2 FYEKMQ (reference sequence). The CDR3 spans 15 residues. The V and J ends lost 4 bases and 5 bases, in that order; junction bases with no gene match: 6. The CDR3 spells CASSSSGTGNNEQFF. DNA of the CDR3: TGTGCCAGCAGCTCATCCGGGACAGGGAACAATGAGCAGTTCTTC.

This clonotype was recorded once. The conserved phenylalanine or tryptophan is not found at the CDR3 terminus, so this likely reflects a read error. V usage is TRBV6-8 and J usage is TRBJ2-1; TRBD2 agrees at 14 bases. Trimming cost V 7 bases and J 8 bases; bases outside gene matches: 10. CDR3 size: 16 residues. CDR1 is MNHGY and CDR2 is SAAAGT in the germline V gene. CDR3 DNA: TGTGCCAGCAATCCCCCCATGGGACTAGCGGGGGATGAGCAGTTCTTA. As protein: CASNPPMGLAGDEQFL.

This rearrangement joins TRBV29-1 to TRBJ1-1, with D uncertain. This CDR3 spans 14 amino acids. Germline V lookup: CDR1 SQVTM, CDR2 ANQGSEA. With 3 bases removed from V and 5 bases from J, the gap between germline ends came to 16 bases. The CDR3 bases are TGCAGCGTTGATCGGCTGCGGGGAGGGACTGAAGCTTTCTTT. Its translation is CSVDRLRGGTEAFF.

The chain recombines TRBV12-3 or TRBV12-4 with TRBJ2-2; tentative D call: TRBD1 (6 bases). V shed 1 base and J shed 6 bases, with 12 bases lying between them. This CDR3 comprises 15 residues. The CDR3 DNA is TGTGCCAGCAGTTTAGGGACAGACCTCTCCGGGGAGCTGTTTTTT. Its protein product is CASSLGTDLSGELFF.

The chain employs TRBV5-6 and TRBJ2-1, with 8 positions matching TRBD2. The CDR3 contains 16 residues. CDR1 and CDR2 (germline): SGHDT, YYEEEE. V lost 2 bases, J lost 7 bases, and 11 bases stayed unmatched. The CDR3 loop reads CASSFGFGGAGNEQFF. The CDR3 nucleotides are TGTGCCAGCAGCTTTGGGTTCGGGGGGGCAGGTAATGAGCAGTTCTTC.

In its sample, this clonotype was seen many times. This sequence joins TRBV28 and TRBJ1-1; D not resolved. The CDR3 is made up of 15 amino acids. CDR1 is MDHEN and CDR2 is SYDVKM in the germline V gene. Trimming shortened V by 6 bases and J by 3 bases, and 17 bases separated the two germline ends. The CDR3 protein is CASRSLGLSDTEAFF. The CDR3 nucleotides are TGTGCCAGCAGGTCGCTGGGGTTATCGGACACTGAAGCTTTCTTT.